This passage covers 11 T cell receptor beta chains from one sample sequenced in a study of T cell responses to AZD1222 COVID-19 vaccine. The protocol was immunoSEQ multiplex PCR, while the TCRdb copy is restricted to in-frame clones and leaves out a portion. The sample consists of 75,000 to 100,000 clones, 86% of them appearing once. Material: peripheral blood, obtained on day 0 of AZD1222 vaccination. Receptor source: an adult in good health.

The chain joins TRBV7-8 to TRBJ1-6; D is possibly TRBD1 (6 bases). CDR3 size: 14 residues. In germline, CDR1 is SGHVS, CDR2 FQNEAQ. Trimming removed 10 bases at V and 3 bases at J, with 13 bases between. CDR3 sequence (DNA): TGTGCCACTAGGACAGCTTTCTATAATTCACCCCTCCACTTT. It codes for CATRTAFYNSPLHF.

The CDR3 nucleotides read TGTGCCAGCTCACAGGAGAGTACCGGGGAGCTGTTTTTT. Protein product: CASSQESTGELFF. The chain couples TRBV18 to TRBJ2-2; D is uncertain. The V and J ends lost 4 bases and 5 bases respectively, with 8 bases between them. CDR3 length equals 13 residues. Germline V CDR1 and CDR2: KGHSH, LQKENI.

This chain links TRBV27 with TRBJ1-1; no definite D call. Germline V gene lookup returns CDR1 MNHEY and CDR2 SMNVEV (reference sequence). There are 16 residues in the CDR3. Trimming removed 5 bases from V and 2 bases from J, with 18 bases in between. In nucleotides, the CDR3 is TGTGCCAGCAGTCCGACTCGCCGGGATCGAAACACTGAAGCTTTCTTT. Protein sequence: CASSPTRRDRNTEAFF.

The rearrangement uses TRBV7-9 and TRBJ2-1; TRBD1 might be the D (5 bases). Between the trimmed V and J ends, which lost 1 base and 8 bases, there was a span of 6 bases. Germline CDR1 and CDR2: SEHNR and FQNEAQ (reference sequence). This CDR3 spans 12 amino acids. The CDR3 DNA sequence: TGTGCCAGCAGCTTAGGGGGCTATGAGCAGTTCTTC. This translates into CASSLGGYEQFF.

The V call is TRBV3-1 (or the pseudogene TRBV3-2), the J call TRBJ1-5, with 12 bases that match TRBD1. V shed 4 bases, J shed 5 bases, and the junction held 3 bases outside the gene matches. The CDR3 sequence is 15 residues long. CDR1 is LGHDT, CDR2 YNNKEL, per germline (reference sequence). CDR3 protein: CASSLGTGGDQPQHF. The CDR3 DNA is TGTGCCAGCAGCCTCGGGACAGGGGGCGATCAGCCCCAGCATTTT.

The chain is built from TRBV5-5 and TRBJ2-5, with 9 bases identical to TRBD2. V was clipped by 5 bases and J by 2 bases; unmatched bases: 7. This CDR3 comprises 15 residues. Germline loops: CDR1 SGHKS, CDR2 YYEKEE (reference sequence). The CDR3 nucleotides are TGTGCCAGCAGTCATAGCGGGAGCCCTCAAGAGACCCAGTACTTC. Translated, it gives CASSHSGSPQETQYF.

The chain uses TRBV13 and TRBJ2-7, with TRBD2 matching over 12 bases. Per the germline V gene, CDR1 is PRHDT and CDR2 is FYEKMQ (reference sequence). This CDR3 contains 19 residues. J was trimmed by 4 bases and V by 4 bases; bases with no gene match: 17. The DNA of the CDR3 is TGTGCCAGCAGCTCAAATTCGGGACTAGCGGGTGTCGGAGGATACGAGCAGTACTTC. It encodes CASSSNSGLAGVGGYEQYF.

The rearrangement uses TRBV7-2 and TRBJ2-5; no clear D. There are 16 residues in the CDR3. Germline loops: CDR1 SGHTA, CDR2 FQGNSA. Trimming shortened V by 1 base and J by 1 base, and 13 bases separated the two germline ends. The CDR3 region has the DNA TGTGCCAGCAGCTTAGTGGGCACCTCTACCCAAGAGACCCAGTACTTC. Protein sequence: CASSLVGTSTQETQYF.

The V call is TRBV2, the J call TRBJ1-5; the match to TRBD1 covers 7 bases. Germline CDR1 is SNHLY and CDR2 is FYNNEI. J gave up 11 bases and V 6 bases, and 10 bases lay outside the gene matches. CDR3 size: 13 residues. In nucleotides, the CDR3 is TGTGCCAGCAGAGGGGGCCCCGATGGGGCCCAGCATTTT. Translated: CASRGGPDGAQHF.

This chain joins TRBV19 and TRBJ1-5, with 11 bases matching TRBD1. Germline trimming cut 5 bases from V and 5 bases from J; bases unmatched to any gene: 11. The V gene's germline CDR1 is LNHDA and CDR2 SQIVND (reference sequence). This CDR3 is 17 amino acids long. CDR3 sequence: CASSRTGGDSSYQPQHF. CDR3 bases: TGTGCCAGTAGTCGGACAGGGGGCGACTCATCGTATCAGCCCCAGCATTTT.

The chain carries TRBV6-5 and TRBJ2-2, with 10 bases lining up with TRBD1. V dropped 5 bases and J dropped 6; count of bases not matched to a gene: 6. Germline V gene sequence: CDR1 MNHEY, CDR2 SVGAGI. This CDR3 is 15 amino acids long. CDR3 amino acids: CASSPGTGAAGELFF. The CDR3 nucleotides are TGTGCCAGCAGTCCCGGGACAGGGGCTGCCGGGGAGCTGTTTTTT.